This TCR beta chain was recorded in a study of CD8 T cells in Susac syndrome. It was with random hexamers that roughly 0.5 to 1 ug RNA was reverse transcribed. TCRdb reprocessed the immunoSEQ multiplex PCR reads via MiXCR and lists one record per CDR3 protein. Among approximately 46,000 distinct CDR3 sequences listed, 80% to 95% were seen once. TEMRA cells underwent FACS enrichment and CD8+ and CD4+ T cells underwent negative isolation. From germline, CDR1 is MNHEY and CDR2 SVGEGT. V was clipped by 4 bases and J by 0 bases; unmatched bases: 5. The CDR3 contains 15 residues. The sequencing input was CD8+ T cells from PBMCs. The source of this sequence is a human donor in good health. V usage is TRBV6-2 or TRBV6-3 and J usage is TRBJ2-5, with 7 bases fitting TRBD2. CDR3 coding DNA: TGTGCCAGCAGTTTCGCTAGCGGAAACCAAGAGACCCAGTACTTC. This sequence encodes CASSFASGNQETQYF.